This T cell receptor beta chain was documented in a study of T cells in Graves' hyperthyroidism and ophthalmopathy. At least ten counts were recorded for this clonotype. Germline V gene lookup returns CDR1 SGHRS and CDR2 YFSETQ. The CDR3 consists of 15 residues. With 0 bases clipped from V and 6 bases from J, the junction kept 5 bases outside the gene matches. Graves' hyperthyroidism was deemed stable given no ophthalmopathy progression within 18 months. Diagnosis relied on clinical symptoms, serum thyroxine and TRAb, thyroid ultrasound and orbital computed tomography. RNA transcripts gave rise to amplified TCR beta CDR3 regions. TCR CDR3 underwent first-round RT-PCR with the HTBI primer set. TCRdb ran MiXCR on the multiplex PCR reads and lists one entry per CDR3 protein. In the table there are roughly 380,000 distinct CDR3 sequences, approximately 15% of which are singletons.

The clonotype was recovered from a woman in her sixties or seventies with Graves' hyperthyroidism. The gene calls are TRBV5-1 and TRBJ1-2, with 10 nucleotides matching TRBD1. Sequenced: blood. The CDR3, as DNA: TGCGCCAGCAGCTTGGCCTGGACAGGGGGACATGGCTACACCTTC. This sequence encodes CASSLAWTGGHGYTF.